This T cell receptor beta chain was found in a study of blood T cell repertoires in COVID-19. Study-wide context: Some COVID-19 samples were acute and others convalescent; all came from the United States, Italy and Spain. T cells, B-cell-depleted T cells, or PBMCs provided the cDNA or gDNA that served as material.

TCRdb's copy holds only in-frame clones and misses some; the assay was immunoSEQ multiplex PCR. The data show 9,000 to 10,000 clones, with 80% to 90% seen just once and roughly a quarter held by the top ten. This CDR3 is 15 amino acids long. Germline-derived CDR1 and CDR2 are SGHRS and YFSETQ. Trimming took 0 bases from V and 4 from J, leaving 10 bases between them. This clone was seen only once. This chain uses TRBV5-1 with TRBJ1-4, with no clear D. The sample consisted of peripheral blood. The clonotype originates from a man aged 60 to 75 with active COVID-19. The CDR3 reads CASSLGGSFNEKLFF. For the CDR3, the DNA is TGCGCCAGCAGCTTGGGAGGGAGCTTTAATGAAAAACTGTTTTTT.